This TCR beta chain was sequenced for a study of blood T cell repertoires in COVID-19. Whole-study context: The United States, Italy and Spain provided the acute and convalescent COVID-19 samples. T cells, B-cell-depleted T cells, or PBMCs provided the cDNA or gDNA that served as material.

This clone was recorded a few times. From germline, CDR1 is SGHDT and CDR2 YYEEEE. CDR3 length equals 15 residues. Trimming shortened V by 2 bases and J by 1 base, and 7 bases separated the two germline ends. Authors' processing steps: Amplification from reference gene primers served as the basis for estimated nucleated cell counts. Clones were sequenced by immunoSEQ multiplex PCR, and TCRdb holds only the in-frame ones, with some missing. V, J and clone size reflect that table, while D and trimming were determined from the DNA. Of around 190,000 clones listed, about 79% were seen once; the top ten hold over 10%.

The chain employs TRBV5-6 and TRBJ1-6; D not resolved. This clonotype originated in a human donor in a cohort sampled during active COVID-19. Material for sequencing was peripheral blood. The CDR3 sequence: CASSFRGSYNSPLHF. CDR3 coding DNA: TGTGCCAGCAGCTTCCGGGGTTCCTATAATTCACCCCTCCACTTT. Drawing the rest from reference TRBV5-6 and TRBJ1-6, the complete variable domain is DAGVTQSPTHLIKTRGQQVTLRCSPKSGHDTVSWYQQALGQGPQFIFQYYEEEERQRGNFPDRFSGHQFPNYSSELNVNALLLGDSALYLCASSFRGSYNSPLHFGNGTRLTVT.